These 32 T cell receptor beta chains were sequenced from one sample in a study of CD8+CD57+ T cells in acquired aplastic anemia. The template used for profiling TCR beta VDJ and CDR3 was genomic DNA. TCRdb processed the reads anew with MiXCR; each CDR3 protein has one entry. The sample carries approximately 220,000 distinct CDR3 sequences, about half recorded once. In patients chosen for sequencing, flow cytometry had shown CD8+CD57+ cell expansion. The sample taken for sequencing was sorted CD4+, CD8+, or CD8+CD57+ T cells (not recorded which) from PBMCs. The receptors shown here come from a human donor with aplastic anemia.

V and J are TRBV7-8 and TRBJ1-2; a weak D match, TRBD1 (6 bases). This CDR3 comprises 16 residues. V was trimmed by 4 bases and J by 0 bases, leaving 15 bases between them. The V gene's germline CDR1 is SGHVS and CDR2 FQNEAQ. For the CDR3, the DNA is TGTGCCAGCAGCTCGACCCGGACAGTAGCTAACTATGGCTACACCTTC. As protein: CASSSTRTVANYGYTF.

J is TRBJ2-2 and V is TRBV7-9; 14 bases agree with TRBD2. J was trimmed by 6 bases and V by 6 bases; bases with no gene match: 0. CDR1 is SEHNR, CDR2 FQNEAQ, per germline (reference sequence). CDR3 length: 14 residues. In nucleotides, the CDR3 is TGTGCCAGCAGGGGACTAGCGGGGGCCGGGGAGCTGTTTTTT. This codes for CASRGLAGAGELFF.

The chain employs TRBV20-1 and TRBJ2-5; 10 positions match TRBD2. The J segment lost 5 bases and the V segment lost 4 bases, leaving 7 bases of the junction unmatched. The V gene's germline CDR1 is DFQATT and CDR2 SNEGSKA (reference sequence). CDR3 size: 14 residues. CDR3 coding DNA: TGCAGTGCTAAAAGCGGGGGGGCCTTTGAGACCCAGTACTTC. Translating it yields CSAKSGGAFETQYF.

The V and J genes are TRBV7-9 and TRBJ1-2, with 9 bases fitting TRBD1. J lost 8 bases, V lost 3 bases, and 7 bases had no gene match. The CDR3 extends over 14 amino acids. The V gene's germline CDR1 is SEHNR and CDR2 FQNEAQ (reference sequence). The CDR3 region is CASSFGTGRRGYTF. The CDR3 nucleotides read TGTGCCAGCAGCTTCGGGACAGGGAGAAGAGGCTACACCTTC.

The chain joins TRBV11-2 to TRBJ2-1, with 15 bases that match TRBD2. V lost 3 bases and J lost 5; bases outside the gene matches: 8. The CDR3 extends over 18 amino acids. Germline loops: CDR1 SGHAT, CDR2 FQNNGV. CDR3 loop: CASSFFTGLAGGHNEQFF. The DNA of the CDR3 is TGTGCCAGCAGCTTCTTTACGGGACTAGCGGGGGGTCACAATGAGCAGTTCTTC.

This clonotype was seen a few times. The CDR3 sequence is CASSLIEQPQHF. CDR3 nucleotide sequence: TGTGCCAGCAGTTTAATCGAACAGCCCCAGCATTTT. The chain is built from TRBV28 and TRBJ1-5; D gene uncertain. The length of the CDR3 is 12 residues. CDR1 and CDR2 from the germline V gene are MDHEN and SYDVKM. Trimming shortened V by 2 bases and J by 7 bases, and 6 bases separated the two germline ends.

The table lists this clonotype with a few counts. The rearrangement joins TRBV20-1 to TRBJ1-5; D uncertain. The CDR3 is made up of 12 amino acids. Germline V gene data show CDR1 as DFQATT and CDR2 as SNEGSKA (reference sequence). The V and J ends lost 5 bases and 1 base respectively, with 6 bases between them. The CDR3 sequence is CSALDSNQPQHF. In DNA, the CDR3 is TGCAGTGCTTTGGACAGCAATCAGCCCCAGCATTTT.

The V and J genes are TRBV19 and TRBJ1-5; D call uncertain. Germline V gene data show CDR1 as LNHDA and CDR2 as SQIVND (reference sequence). V lost 2 bases and J lost 4, with 6 bases in between. CDR3 length: 13 amino acids. Here the CDR3 reads CASSIIWNQPQHF. DNA of the CDR3: TGTGCCAGTAGTATAATTTGGAATCAGCCCCAGCATTTT.

This clonotype was seen many times. The chain uses TRBV5-1 and TRBJ2-7; the D call may be TRBD1 or TRBD2 (6 bases each). This CDR3 has 14 residues. Germline V gene sequence: CDR1 SGHRS, CDR2 YFSETQ. V was cut by 2 bases and J by 4 bases, with 13 bases left in between. Here the CDR3 DNA reads TGCGCCAGCAGCTTAGGGGGGAAACAGTACGAGCAGTACTTC. Its translation is CASSLGGKQYEQYF.

The sample holds many counts of this clonotype. This chain links TRBV3-1 with TRBJ2-1; D gene unclear. The CDR3 is made up of 12 amino acids. Germline values: CDR1 LGHDT, CDR2 YNNKEL (reference sequence). V was clipped by 1 base and J by 7 bases, with 5 bases between them. CDR3 region: CASSQARNEQFF. In nucleotides, the CDR3 is TGTGCCAGCAGCCAAGCAAGGAATGAGCAGTTCTTC.

The CDR3 protein is CASSWPGQGNQPQHF. The CDR3 DNA reads TGTGCCAGCAGTTGGCCGGGACAGGGCAATCAGCCCCAGCATTTT. The chain recombines TRBV6-2 or TRBV6-3 with TRBJ1-5; 8 bases agree with TRBD1. The V gene's germline CDR1 is MNHEY and CDR2 SVGEGT. The CDR3 has 15 amino acids. The junction had 4 bases not matched to a gene; V was cut back by 4 bases and J by 2 bases.

A few counts support this clonotype. This may be a read error: a much more frequent sequence differs by one nucleotide. Lacking the conserved final phenylalanine or tryptophan, this CDR3 likely reflects a read error. The V call is TRBV20-1, the J call TRBJ1-1, with no clear D. The germline CDR1 and CDR2 sequences are DFQATT and SNEGSKA (reference sequence). Trimming cost V 2 bases and J 1 base, with 14 bases left between them. CDR3 size: 15 residues. CDR3 amino acids: CSARKWYIGNTEAFS. In DNA, the CDR3 is TGCAGTGCTAGAAAGTGGTATATTGGGAACACTGAAGCTTTCTCT.

In the case of this clonotype: One end of the junction does not line up with germline, which may come from a read error. The gene calls are TRBV2 and TRBJ2-7, with D unresolved. Germline CDR1 is SNHLY and CDR2 is FYNNEI. The CDR3 is made up of 13 amino acids. For the CDR3, the DNA is TGTGCCTGCAGCTCGCAGACCCCCTACGAGCAGTACTTC. Residues: CACSSQTPYEQYF.

The chain has TRBV7-3 and TRBJ2-1; D possibly corresponds to TRBD1 (6 bases). Germline V gene sequence: CDR1 SGHTA, CDR2 FQGTGA. Trimming left V 2 bases short and J 3 bases short, with 11 bases between. CDR3 length: 15 amino acids. CDR3 loop: CASSLGGGGYNEQFF. The CDR3 DNA sequence: TGTGCCAGCAGCTTAGGTGGGGGCGGCTACAATGAGCAGTTCTTC.

J is TRBJ2-3 and V is TRBV7-6; D not resolved. CDR1 is SGHVS and CDR2 is FNYEAQ in the germline V gene. Trimming shortened V by 4 bases and J by 5 bases, and 7 bases separated the two germline ends. The CDR3 is 12 residues long. CDR3 sequence (DNA): TGTGCCAGCAGCTCACCGGGAGATACGCAGTATTTT. It translates to CASSSPGDTQYF.

The rearrangement uses TRBV7-3 and TRBJ1-1; D perhaps matches TRBD1 (5 bases). With 2 bases removed from V and 3 bases from J, the gap between germline ends came to 10 bases. CDR1 and CDR2 from the germline V gene are SGHTA and FQGTGA. CDR3 size: 14 residues. This CDR3 reads CASSLYQGYTEAFF. The CDR3 region has the DNA TGTGCCAGCAGCTTATATCAGGGATACACTGAAGCTTTCTTT. Combining the CDR3 with reference TRBV7-3 and TRBJ1-1 gives the whole variable domain GAGVSQTPSNKVTEKGKYVELRCDPISGHTALYWYRQSLGQGPEFLIYFQGTGAADDSGLPNDRFFAVRPEGSVSTLKIQRTERGDSAVYLCASSLYQGYTEAFFGQGTRLTVV.

In its sample, this clonotype was seen many times. The genes are TRBV24-1 and TRBJ1-5; no clear D gene. The germline V gene has CDR1 KGHDR and CDR2 SFDVKD. This CDR3 spans 14 amino acids. The V gene lost 2 bases and the J gene lost 0 bases, with 4 bases spanning the gap. CDR3 in amino acids: CATSDWNSNQPQHF. CDR3 coding DNA: TGTGCCACCAGTGATTGGAATAGCAATCAGCCCCAGCATTTT.

As regards this clonotype: This may stem from a read error, because a much larger clone lies one nucleotide away. The V gene is TRBV5-1, the J gene TRBJ1-1; a weak D match, TRBD1 (5 bases). There are 15 residues in the CDR3. V was shortened by 4 bases and J by 0 bases, with 13 bases between the two germline ends. Germline V gives CDR1 SGHRS, CDR2 YFSETQ. The CDR3 DNA reads as TGCGCCAGCAGCGTTGGGGGGGTACTGAACACTGAAGCTTTCTTT. Its translation is CASSVGGVLNTEAFF.

This clonotype was observed at least ten times. The chain carries TRBV6-5 and TRBJ2-7; D gene ambiguous. From germline, CDR1 is MNHEY and CDR2 SVGAGI. This CDR3 contains 14 residues. Trimming took off 8 bases at V and 6 bases at J, with 20 bases between the two ends. CDR3 in DNA: TGTGCCAGCTCTCCCGCCGGACCCGTCGGCGAGCAGTACTTC. This sequence encodes CASSPAGPVGEQYF.

This clonotype was seen a single time. This chain connects TRBV29-1 to TRBJ2-1; D remains unclear. This CDR3 is 14 amino acids long. The V end was cut by 4 bases, the J end by 0 bases, with 10 bases between. Germline CDR1 is SQVTM and CDR2 is ANQGSEA. The CDR3 sequence: CSVATPSSYNEQFF. CDR3 in DNA: TGCAGCGTTGCAACGCCCAGCTCCTACAATGAGCAGTTCTTC.

This clonotype was seen at least ten times. The rearrangement uses TRBV9 and TRBJ1-3; 12 bases are shared with TRBD1. The CDR3 runs 16 residues. The germline gives CDR1 SGDLS, CDR2 YYNGEE. J gave up 4 bases and V 3 bases, and 5 bases lay outside the gene matches. The CDR3 here is CASSGRDRGLGNTIYF. DNA for the CDR3: TGTGCCAGCAGCGGGCGGGACAGGGGGCTCGGAAACACCATATATTTT.

This chain uses TRBV9 with TRBJ2-1, with TRBD2 matching over 9 bases. Unmatched junction bases numbered 9, after V lost 3 bases and J lost 8 bases. The CDR3 is 15 amino acids. CDR1 is SGDLS and CDR2 is YYNGEE in the germline V gene. CDR3 protein: CASSEGGGAWDEQFF. The CDR3 nucleotides read TGTGCCAGCAGCGAGGGCGGGGGGGCTTGGGATGAGCAGTTCTTC.

This clonotype was counted ten times or more. The genes are TRBV2 and TRBJ1-3; D remains ambiguous. Trimming pared 8 bases from V and 4 bases from J, leaving 12 bases between. This CDR3 spans 13 amino acids. Germline lookup yields CDR1 SNHLY and CDR2 FYNNEI. The CDR3 bases are TGTGCCAGCGAACTCTCGGGAGGAAACACCATATATTTT. Protein product: CASELSGGNTIYF.

This clonotype was recorded many times. The rearrangement links TRBV5-5 to TRBJ2-7; 9 nucleotides match TRBD1. The CDR3 is made up of 16 amino acids. From germline, CDR1 is SGHKS and CDR2 YYEKEE (reference sequence). Trimming cost V 4 bases and J 4 bases; bases outside gene matches: 12. Here the CDR3 DNA reads TGTGCCAGCAGCGCGAAACCGGGACAGGGAGTGTACGAGCAGTACTTC. Translating it yields CASSAKPGQGVYEQYF.

This clonotype was detected once. This CDR3 fails to terminate in the conserved phenylalanine or tryptophan, so it likely reflects a read error. As DNA, the CDR3 is TGTGCCAGCAGAGGCACCAGAGGCGGGGAGCTGTTTCTT. Its translation is CASRGTRGGELFL. The J gene is TRBJ2-2, the V gene TRBV2; D gene uncertain. Between the trimmed V and J ends, which lost 6 bases and 7 bases, there was a span of 12 bases. The CDR3 runs to 13 residues. Germline V gene sequence: CDR1 SNHLY, CDR2 FYNNEI.

As concerns this clonotype: One end of the junction is discordant with germline, which a read error may explain. J is TRBJ2-2 and V is TRBV6-5, with D uncertain. Germline CDR1 reads MNHEY; CDR2 reads SVGAGI. The CDR3 contains 15 residues. The CDR3 sequence: CASRYPRLNTEELFF. CDR3 nucleotide sequence: TGTGCCAGCAGATACCCGAGGCTGAACACCGAGGAGCTGTTTTTT.

CDR3 sequence: CASSPGGQRSYEQYF. The CDR3 DNA reads TGTGCCAGCTCACCAGGGGGACAGAGATCCTACGAGCAGTACTTC. The chain carries TRBV18 and TRBJ2-7; 7 bases line up with TRBD1. Germline V gives CDR1 KGHSH, CDR2 LQKENI. The CDR3 sequence is 15 residues long. J lost 1 base, V lost 2 bases, and 5 bases had no gene match.

The V gene is TRBV25-1, the J gene TRBJ1-6; TRBD1 is a possible D gene (5 bases). Trimming took 0 bases from V and 1 from J, leaving 10 bases between them. The CDR3 loop spans 17 amino acids. The V gene's germline CDR1 is MGHDK and CDR2 SYGVNS. CDR3 bases: TGTGCCAGCAGTGAATATCAGGGAACATCCTATAATTCACCCCTCCACTTT. Protein: CASSEYQGTSYNSPLHF.

The chain couples TRBV25-1 to TRBJ1-6; TRBD1 matches at 8 bases. Trimming took 4 bases from V and 10 from J; bases not matched to a gene: 12. The germline CDR1 and CDR2 sequences are MGHDK and SYGVNS. The CDR3 consists of 16 residues. This chain's CDR3 is CASSGRAGGAGSPLHF. DNA of the CDR3: TGTGCCAGCAGTGGTCGGGCAGGGGGCGCCGGGTCACCCCTCCACTTT. Combining the CDR3 with reference TRBV25-1 and TRBJ1-6 gives the whole variable domain EADIYQTPRYLVIGTGKKITLECSQTMGHDKMYWYQQDPGMELHLIHYSYGVNSTEKGDLSSESTVSRIRTEHFPLTLESARPSHTSQYLCASSGRAGGAGSPLHFGNGTRLTVT.

About this clonotype: The junction departs from germline at one end; a sequencing error may be responsible. This chain links TRBV9 with TRBJ1-6, with D possibly TRBD1 on 5 matching bases. The CDR3 runs to 14 residues. CDR1 is SGDLS, CDR2 YYNGEE, per germline. Here the CDR3 DNA reads TGTGCCAGCAGCGTAGAACAGGCAAATTCACCCCTCTACTTT. This translates into CASSVEQANSPLYF.

This clonotype came up a few times. The chain combines TRBV3-1 with TRBJ1-3; the match to TRBD1 covers 9 bases. The length of the CDR3 is 16 residues. With V trimmed by 4 bases and J by 4 bases, 8 bases remained unmatched. In germline, CDR1 is LGHDT, CDR2 YNNKEL (reference sequence). The chain's CDR3 is CASSPKQGAGGNTIYF. The CDR3 DNA sequence: TGTGCCAGCAGCCCCAAACAGGGGGCGGGAGGAAACACCATATATTTT.

This clonotype was seen a few times. The CDR3, as DNA: TGTGCCAGCAGCTCCGACCCCGCAGATACGCAGTATTTT. This gives the protein CASSSDPADTQYF. This chain uses TRBV7-3 with TRBJ2-3; D unclear. The germline V gene has CDR1 SGHTA and CDR2 FQGTGA. This CDR3 is built from 13 residues. V lost 4 bases to trimming and J lost 4 bases, with 9 bases between them.